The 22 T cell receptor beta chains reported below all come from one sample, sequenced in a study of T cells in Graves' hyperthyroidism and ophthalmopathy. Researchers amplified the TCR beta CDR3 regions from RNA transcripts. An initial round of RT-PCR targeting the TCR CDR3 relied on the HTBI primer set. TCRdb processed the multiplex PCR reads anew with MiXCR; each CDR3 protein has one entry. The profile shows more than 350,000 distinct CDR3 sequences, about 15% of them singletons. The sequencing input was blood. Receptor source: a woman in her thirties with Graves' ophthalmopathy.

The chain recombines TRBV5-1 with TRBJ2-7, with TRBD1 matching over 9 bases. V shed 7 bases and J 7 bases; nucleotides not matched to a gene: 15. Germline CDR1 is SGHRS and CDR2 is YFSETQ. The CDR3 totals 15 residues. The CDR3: CASSPGGQGNGEQYF. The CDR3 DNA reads TGCGCCAGCTCCCCTGGGGGACAGGGTAATGGTGAGCAGTACTTC.

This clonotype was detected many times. This chain's CDR3 is CASSRDSLQETQYF. As DNA, the CDR3 is TGCGCCAGCAGCCGAGACAGCCTCCAAGAGACCCAGTACTTC. V gene TRBV5-1 combines with J gene TRBJ2-5, with D tentatively TRBD1 (5 bases). The germline V and J ends were trimmed by 4 bases and 1 base, with 11 bases remaining between them. Germline CDR1 SGHRS, CDR2 YFSETQ. The CDR3 runs to 14 residues.

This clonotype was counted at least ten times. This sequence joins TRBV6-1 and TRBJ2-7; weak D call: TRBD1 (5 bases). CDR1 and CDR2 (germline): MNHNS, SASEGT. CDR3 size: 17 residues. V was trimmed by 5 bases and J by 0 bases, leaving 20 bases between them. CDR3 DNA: TGTGCCAGCAGTTTAACAGGTTCCGGCCCCTACTCCTACGAGCAGTACTTC. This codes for CASSLTGSGPYSYEQYF.

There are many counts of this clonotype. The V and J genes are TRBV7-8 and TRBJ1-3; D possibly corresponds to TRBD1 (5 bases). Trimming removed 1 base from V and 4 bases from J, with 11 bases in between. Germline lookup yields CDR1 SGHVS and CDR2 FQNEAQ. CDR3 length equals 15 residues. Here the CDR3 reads CASSLGVGPGNTIYF. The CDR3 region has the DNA TGTGCCAGCAGCTTAGGCGTGGGGCCGGGAAACACCATATATTTT.

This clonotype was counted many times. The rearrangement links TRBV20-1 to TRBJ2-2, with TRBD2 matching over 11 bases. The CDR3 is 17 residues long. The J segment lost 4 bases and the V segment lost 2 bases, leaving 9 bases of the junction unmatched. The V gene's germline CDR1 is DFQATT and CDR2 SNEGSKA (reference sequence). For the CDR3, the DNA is TGCAGTGCTAGAATGGTAGCGGGGGGGCCGCGCACCGGGGAGCTGTTTTTT. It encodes CSARMVAGGPRTGELFF.

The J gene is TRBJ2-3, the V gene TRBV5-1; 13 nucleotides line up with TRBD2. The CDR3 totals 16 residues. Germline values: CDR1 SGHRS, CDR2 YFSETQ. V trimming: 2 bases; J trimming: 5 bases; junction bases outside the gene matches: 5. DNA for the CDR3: TGCGCCAGCAGCTTTGGACTAGCGGGGGCGGGAGATACGCAGTATTTT. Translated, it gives CASSFGLAGAGDTQYF.

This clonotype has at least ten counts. CDR3 bases: TGTGCCAGCAGTTTATCACAGGGAAGCAATCAGCCCCAGCATTTT. Translation gives CASSLSQGSNQPQHF. V usage is TRBV12-3 or TRBV12-4 and J usage is TRBJ1-5; a weak D match, TRBD1 (6 bases). There are 15 residues in the CDR3. The V end was cut by 2 bases, the J end by 1 base, with 9 bases between.

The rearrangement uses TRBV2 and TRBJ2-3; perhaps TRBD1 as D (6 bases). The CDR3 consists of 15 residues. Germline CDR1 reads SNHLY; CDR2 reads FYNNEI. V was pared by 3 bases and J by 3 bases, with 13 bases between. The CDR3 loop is CASSEAGRGTDTQYF. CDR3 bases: TGTGCCAGCAGTGAGGCTGGCAGGGGAACAGATACGCAGTATTTT.

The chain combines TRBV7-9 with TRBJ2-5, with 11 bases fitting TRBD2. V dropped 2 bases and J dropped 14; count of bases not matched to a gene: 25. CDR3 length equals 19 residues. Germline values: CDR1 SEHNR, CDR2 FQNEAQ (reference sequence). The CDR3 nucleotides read TGTGCCAGCAGCTTACCTCTTAGCGGGGGGGCACCATTTTTTACGACTCAATACTTC. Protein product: CASSLPLSGGAPFFTTQYF. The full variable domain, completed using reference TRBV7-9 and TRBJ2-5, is DTGVSQNPRHKITKRGQNVTFRCDPISEHNRLYWYRQTLGQGPEFLTYFQNEAQLEKSRLLSDRFSAERPKGSFSTLEIQRTEQGDSAMYLCASSLPLSGGAPFFTTQYFGPGTRLLVL.

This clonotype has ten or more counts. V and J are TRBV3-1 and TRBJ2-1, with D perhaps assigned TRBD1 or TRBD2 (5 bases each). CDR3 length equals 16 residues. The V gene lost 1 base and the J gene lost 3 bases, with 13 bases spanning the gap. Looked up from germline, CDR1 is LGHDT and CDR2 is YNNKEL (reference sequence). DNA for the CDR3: TGTGCCAGCAGCCAAGTCGGGGCCTCGCTCTACAATGAGCAGTTCTTC. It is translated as CASSQVGASLYNEQFF.

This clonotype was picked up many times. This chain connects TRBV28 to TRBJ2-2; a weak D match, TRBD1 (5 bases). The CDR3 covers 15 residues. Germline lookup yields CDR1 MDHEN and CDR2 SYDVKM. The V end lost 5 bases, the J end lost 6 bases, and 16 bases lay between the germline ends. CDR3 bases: TGTGCCAGCAGTCCAAAGGGGCTTTGGTCCGGGGAGCTGTTTTTT. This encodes CASSPKGLWSGELFF.

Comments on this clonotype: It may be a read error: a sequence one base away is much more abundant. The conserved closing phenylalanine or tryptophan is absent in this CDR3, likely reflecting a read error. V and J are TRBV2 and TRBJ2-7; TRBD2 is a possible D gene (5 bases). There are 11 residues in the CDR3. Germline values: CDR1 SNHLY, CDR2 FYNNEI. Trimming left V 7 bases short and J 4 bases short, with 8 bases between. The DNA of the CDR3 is TGTGCCAGCATGACGGGATACGAGCAGTACCTC. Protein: CASMTGYEQYL.

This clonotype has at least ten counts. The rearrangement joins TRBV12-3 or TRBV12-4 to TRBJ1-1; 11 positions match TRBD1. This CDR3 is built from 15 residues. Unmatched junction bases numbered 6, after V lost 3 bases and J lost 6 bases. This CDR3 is CASSLDRGQVAEAFF. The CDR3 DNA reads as TGTGCCAGCAGTTTGGACAGGGGGCAGGTGGCTGAAGCTTTCTTT.

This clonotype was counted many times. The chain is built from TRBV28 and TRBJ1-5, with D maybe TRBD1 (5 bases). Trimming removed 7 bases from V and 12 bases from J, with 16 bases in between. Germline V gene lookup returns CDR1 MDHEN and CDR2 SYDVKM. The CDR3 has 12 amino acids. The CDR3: CASNTGADGQHF. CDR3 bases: TGTGCCAGCAACACTGGGGCAGACGGCCAGCATTTT.

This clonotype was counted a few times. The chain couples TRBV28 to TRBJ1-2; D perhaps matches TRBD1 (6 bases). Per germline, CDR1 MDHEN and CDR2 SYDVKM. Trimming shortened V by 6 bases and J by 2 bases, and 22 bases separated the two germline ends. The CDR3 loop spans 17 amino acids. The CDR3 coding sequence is TGTGCCAGCAGGTTCTCTCGAACCGGACAGTTAAACTATGGCTACACCTTC. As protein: CASRFSRTGQLNYGYTF.

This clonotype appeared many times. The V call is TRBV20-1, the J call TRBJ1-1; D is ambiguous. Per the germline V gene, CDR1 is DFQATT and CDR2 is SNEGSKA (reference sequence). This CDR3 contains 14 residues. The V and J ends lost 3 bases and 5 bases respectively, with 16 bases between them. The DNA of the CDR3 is TGCAGTGCTAGTTGGCCGGGTTCGATAACTGAAGCTTTCTTT. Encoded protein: CSASWPGSITEAFF.

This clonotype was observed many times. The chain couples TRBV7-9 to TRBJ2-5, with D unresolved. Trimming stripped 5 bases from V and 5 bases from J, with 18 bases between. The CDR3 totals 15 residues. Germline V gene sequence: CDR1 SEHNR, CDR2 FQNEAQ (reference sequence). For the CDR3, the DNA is TGTGCCAGCAGCCCGCACCCGTCCGGCCGCGAGACCCAGTACTTC. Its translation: CASSPHPSGRETQYF.

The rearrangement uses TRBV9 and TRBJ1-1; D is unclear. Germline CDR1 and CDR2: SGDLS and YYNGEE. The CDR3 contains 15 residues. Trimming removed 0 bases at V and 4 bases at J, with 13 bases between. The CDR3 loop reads CASSVEASGFTEAFF. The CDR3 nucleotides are TGTGCCAGCAGCGTAGAGGCGAGTGGGTTCACTGAAGCTTTCTTT.

CDR3 sequence (DNA): TGCAGTGCTATCGGGACAGGGGGAAACACTGAAGCTTTCTTT. Translating it yields CSAIGTGGNTEAFF. The rearrangement uses TRBV20-1 and TRBJ1-1; 11 bases agree with TRBD1. The V gene's germline CDR1 is DFQATT and CDR2 SNEGSKA (reference sequence). The CDR3 contains 14 residues. Trimming at V came to 4 bases and at J to 2 bases, leaving 3 bases not matched to a gene.

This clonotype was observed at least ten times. The CDR3: CASSSNPAYEQYF. The CDR3 nucleotides read TGTGCCAGCTCATCCAACCCGGCCTACGAGCAGTACTTC. The chain has TRBV18 and TRBJ2-7, with D unresolved. The CDR3 length is 13 residues. Per germline, CDR1 KGHSH and CDR2 LQKENI. Trimming took off 5 bases at V and 2 bases at J, with 10 bases between the two ends.

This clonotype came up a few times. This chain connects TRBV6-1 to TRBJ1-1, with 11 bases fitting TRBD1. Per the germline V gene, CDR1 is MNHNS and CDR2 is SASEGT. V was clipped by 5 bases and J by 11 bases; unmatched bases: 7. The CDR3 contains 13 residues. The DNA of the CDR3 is TGTGCCAGCAGTTATGGGGGGACAGGGGGGGCTTTCTTT. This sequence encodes CASSYGGTGGAFF.

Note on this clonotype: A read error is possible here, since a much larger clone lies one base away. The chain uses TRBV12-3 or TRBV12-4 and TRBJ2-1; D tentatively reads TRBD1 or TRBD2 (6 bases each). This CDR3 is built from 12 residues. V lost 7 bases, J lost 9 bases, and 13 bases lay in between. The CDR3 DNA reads TGTGCCAGCATGTGGAGGGGGGCTGAGCAGTTCTTC. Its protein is CASMWRGAEQFF.